The rows below give T cell receptor beta chains drawn from one sample of a study of early T cells in non-severe SARS-CoV-2 infection. TCRdb analysed the 5' RACE reads with MiXCR anew, one entry per CDR3 protein. The sample shows approximately 73,000 distinct CDR3 sequences, roughly 13% of them seen only once. The sequenced sample was whole blood. Receptors originate from an adult who was a healthcare worker with PCR-confirmed SARS-CoV-2 infection or an uninfected control (not recorded which). Each CDR3 is given with its conserved first and last residue. The D gene is left open where the match is weak. Rows may omit the clone size; those that give it use once, few, many or a size class.

clone size: many
V gene: TRBV6-2/TRBV6-3
D gene: TRBD2
J gene: TRBJ2-7
CDR3 DNA: TGTGCCAGCAGTTTAACAACGACTAGCGGGAGGCAATACGAGCAGTACTTC
CDR3 protein: CASSLTTTSGRQYEQYF

clone size: few
V gene: TRBV7-9
D gene: .
J gene: TRBJ1-1
CDR3 DNA: TGTGCCAGCAGCTTAGGAGGCCATCAGAACACTGAAGCTTTCTTT
CDR3 protein: CASSLGGHQNTEAFF

clone size: many
V gene: TRBV6-2/TRBV6-3
D gene: TRBD2
J gene: TRBJ2-7
CDR3 DNA: TGTGCCAGCAGCCCCGTGAGCGGGGGCTACCCCTACGAGCAGTACTTC
CDR3 protein: CASSPVSGGYPYEQYF

clone size: many
V gene: TRBV29-1
D gene: TRBD1
J gene: TRBJ1-4
CDR3 DNA: TGCAGCGTGTCTACGGGACAGGGACCTGAAAAACTGTTTTTT
CDR3 protein: CSVSTGQGPEKLFF

clone size: many
V gene: TRBV7-2
D gene: .
J gene: TRBJ1-5
CDR3 DNA: TGTGCCAGCAGCTGGACTAGCAATCAGCCCCAGCATTTT
CDR3 protein: CASSWTSNQPQHF

clone size: few
V gene: TRBV6-1
D gene: .
J gene: TRBJ1-5
CDR3 DNA: TGTGCCAGCAGTCTACTCGGGGATCAGCCCCAGCATTTT
CDR3 protein: CASSLLGDQPQHF

clone size: many
V gene: TRBV6-1
D gene: TRBD1
J gene: TRBJ1-4
CDR3 DNA: TGTGCCAGCAGCTCCCGGACAGGGGGTGAAAAACTGTTTTTT
CDR3 protein: CASSSRTGGEKLFF

clone size: .
V gene: TRBV6-4
D gene: .
J gene: TRBJ2-1
CDR3 DNA: TGTGCCAGCAGTGACTCGTTCTTCGATGAGCAGTTCTTC
CDR3 protein: CASSDSFFDEQFF

clone size: few
V gene: TRBV2
D gene: TRBD2
J gene: TRBJ2-2
CDR3 DNA: TGTGCCAGCTCGGGACTACACACCGGGGAGCTGTTTTTT
CDR3 protein: CASSGLHTGELFF

clone size: many
V gene: TRBV7-2
D gene: TRBD2
J gene: TRBJ2-7
CDR3 DNA: TGTGCCAGCAGCTTATATCTCGGGGGGACCTACGAGCAGTACTTC
CDR3 protein: CASSLYLGGTYEQYF

clone size: .
V gene: TRBV3-1
D gene: TRBD2
J gene: TRBJ2-3
CDR3 DNA: TGTGCCAGCAGCCAAACCAGCGGGAGTTATGATACGCAGTATTTT
CDR3 protein: CASSQTSGSYDTQYF

clone size: .
V gene: TRBV12-3/TRBV12-4
D gene: .
J gene: TRBJ2-5
CDR3 DNA: TGTGCCAGCAGCCCCTCAGAGACCCAAGAGACCCAGTACTTC
CDR3 protein: CASSPSETQETQYF

clone size: .
V gene: TRBV7-2
D gene: .
J gene: TRBJ1-1
CDR3 DNA: TGTGCCAGCACCGGACAGACATTGAACACTGAAGCTTTCTTT
CDR3 protein: CASTGQTLNTEAFF

clone size: few
V gene: TRBV12-3/TRBV12-4
D gene: .
J gene: TRBJ1-4
CDR3 DNA: TGTGCCAGCAGTCCGGGGGAAAAACTGTTTTTT
CDR3 protein: CASSPGEKLFF

clone size: many
V gene: TRBV10-1
D gene: .
J gene: TRBJ2-2
CDR3 DNA: TGCGCCAGCAGTAAAGGCGCGAACACCGGGGAGCTGTTTTTT
CDR3 protein: CASSKGANTGELFF

clone size: .
V gene: TRBV11-2
D gene: .
J gene: TRBJ2-2
CDR3 DNA: TGTGCCAGCAGCTTAGTCGCCGGGGAGCTGTTTTTT
CDR3 protein: CASSLVAGELFF

clone size: few
V gene: TRBV6-2/TRBV6-3
D gene: TRBD1
J gene: TRBJ2-7
CDR3 DNA: TGTGCCAGCAGCTTGGGGACAGGTTCGTACTACGAGCAGTACTTC
CDR3 protein: CASSLGTGSYYEQYF

clone size: many
V gene: TRBV12-3/TRBV12-4
D gene: .
J gene: TRBJ1-5
CDR3 DNA: TGTGCCAGCAGTTTTGGGGCAGGTGGCAATCAGCCCCAGCATTTT
CDR3 protein: CASSFGAGGNQPQHF

clone size: many
V gene: TRBV6-2/TRBV6-3
D gene: .
J gene: TRBJ2-1
CDR3 DNA: TGTGCCAGCAGTTACCCTCGGAGGTACGGGGATGAGCAGTTCTTC
CDR3 protein: CASSYPRRYGDEQFF

clone size: many
V gene: TRBV27
D gene: TRBD1
J gene: TRBJ2-1
CDR3 DNA: TGTGCCAGCAGCTTTTGGACAGGCAGTTTGTATGAGCAGTTCTTC
CDR3 protein: CASSFWTGSLYEQFF

clone size: .
V gene: TRBV28
D gene: .
J gene: TRBJ2-3
CDR3 DNA: TGTGCCAGCATCAAAAGGAATACGCAGTATTTT
CDR3 protein: CASIKRNTQYF

clone size: .
V gene: TRBV10-3
D gene: TRBD1
J gene: TRBJ2-4
CDR3 DNA: TGTGCCATCAGTGAGTCGACCCCTAGGACAGGGCCCAAGGGGCCCAAAAACATTCAGTACTTC
CDR3 protein: CAISESTPRTGPKGPKNIQYF

clone size: many
V gene: TRBV7-7
D gene: .
J gene: TRBJ2-2
CDR3 DNA: TGTGCTAGCAGCTTATTCGCGGGGCCCGGGGAGCTGTTTTTT
CDR3 protein: CASSLFAGPGELFF

clone size: .
V gene: TRBV7-2
D gene: .
J gene: TRBJ1-1
CDR3 DNA: TGTGCCAGCAGCTTAAACGGGTACACTGAAGCTTTCTTT
CDR3 protein: CASSLNGYTEAFF

clone size: .
V gene: TRBV12-3/TRBV12-4
D gene: .
J gene: TRBJ1-3
CDR3 DNA: TGTGCCAGCAGTTTCGGGTTCTCTGGAAACACCATATATTTT
CDR3 protein: CASSFGFSGNTIYF

clone size: .
V gene: TRBV30
D gene: .
J gene: TRBJ2-1
CDR3 DNA: TGTGCCTGGAGTGTAAATTCCTACAATGAGCAGTTCTTC
CDR3 protein: CAWSVNSYNEQFF

clone size: .
V gene: TRBV5-6
D gene: .
J gene: TRBJ2-2
CDR3 DNA: TGTGCCAGCAGCTTGTTGGGCCTGAACACCGGGGAGCTGTTTTTT
CDR3 protein: CASSLLGLNTGELFF

clone size: many
V gene: TRBV19
D gene: .
J gene: TRBJ2-7
CDR3 DNA: TGTGCCAGTGGAGAGTACGAGCAGTACTTC
CDR3 protein: CASGEYEQYF

clone size: many
V gene: TRBV20-1
D gene: TRBD2
J gene: TRBJ2-1
CDR3 DNA: TGCAGTGCTGGAGCGGGAGTAGGGTACAATGAGCAGTTCTTC
CDR3 protein: CSAGAGVGYNEQFF

clone size: many
V gene: TRBV6-1
D gene: .
J gene: TRBJ2-1
CDR3 DNA: TGTGCCAGCAGTGAGGGACTCTTGAGGGATGAGCAGTTCTTC
CDR3 protein: CASSEGLLRDEQFF

clone size: .
V gene: TRBV12-3/TRBV12-4
D gene: .
J gene: TRBJ1-1
CDR3 DNA: TGTGCCAGCAGTTACTTACAGTTGAACACTGAAGCTTTCTTT
CDR3 protein: CASSYLQLNTEAFF

clone size: .
V gene: TRBV6-6
D gene: TRBD2
J gene: TRBJ2-3
CDR3 DNA: TGTGCCAGCAGTGCTAGCGGAGACACAGATACGCAGTATTTT
CDR3 protein: CASSASGDTDTQYF

clone size: .
V gene: TRBV7-2
D gene: .
J gene: TRBJ2-7
CDR3 DNA: TGTGCCAGCAGCTTAACCAGGGACGAGCAGTACTTC
CDR3 protein: CASSLTRDEQYF

clone size: few
V gene: TRBV30
D gene: TRBD1
J gene: TRBJ1-1
CDR3 DNA: TGTGCCTGGAGCCGGGACAGGGGGAAAGCGGCTTTCTTT
CDR3 protein: CAWSRDRGKAAFF

clone size: .
V gene: TRBV2
D gene: .
J gene: TRBJ1-2
CDR3 DNA: TGTGCCAGCAGTCGGTTTCTCGGTGATGGCTACACCTTC
CDR3 protein: CASSRFLGDGYTF

clone size: .
V gene: TRBV29-1
D gene: .
J gene: TRBJ2-1
CDR3 DNA: TGCAGCGTTCCTGGCGACTTGAACAATGAGCAGTTCTTC
CDR3 protein: CSVPGDLNNEQFF